This T cell receptor (beta chain) was captured by sequencing in a study of beta chain features in type 1 diabetes (dated 2018 in TCRdb). For context, the study as a whole: Patients and healthy donors did not differ in mean age, gender distribution, total cell number or subset yield. A total of roughly 100,000,000 sorted cells were examined across all samples, and the number of cells per subset was strongly correlated with RNA yield. In the study, TCRB repertoires of sorted circulating CD4+ T cell subsets from recently diagnosed type 1 diabetes patients were compared with those of matched healthy donors. Naive and central memory subsets were obtained from all 30 or so donors, but regulatory and stem cell-like memory subsets were isolated from only 8 patients and roughly 8 healthy donors.

What the research found in general, with its limitations: Naive, central memory and regulatory TCRB repertoires appeared to be more similar among patients than among healthy donors. Shorter templates might have been favored by PCR, but patient and control samples were amplified and corrected together, so both groups would have been affected equally by any skew. Because the HLA sub-analyses included only small numbers of individuals, any influence of HLA type on TCRB rearrangement was left unresolved. In all four CD4+ subsets, TCRB CDR3 length was moderately but significantly shorter in type 1 diabetes patients. Because cDNA rather than genomic DNA was sequenced, highly expressing activated cells could have been over-represented, although no difference in activation and CD3 levels was found between groups. Patients with type 1 diabetes made fewer insertions and deleted more nucleotides at VDJ recombination sites, implying thymic rearrangement abnormalities.

Worth noting for this clone: This clone's antigen is unknown. Base qualities were left out, and no much larger clone turns up one base away.

From each donor, a single peripheral blood sample of 90 to 150 mL on average was drawn into heparinised tubes. Naive, central memory, regulatory and stem cell-like memory CD4+ T cells were sorted on a BD FACSAria II using a panel including CD45RO, CCR7, CD25, CD127, CD95 and CD27. A purity above 95% was achieved for all sorted populations. PBMCs were isolated immediately by Lymphoprep density gradient centrifugation and stained directly without culture. Samples were stained and sorted in pairs, with one healthy donor and one patient per experiment, so that batch effects were minimized. The High Capacity cDNA Reverse Transcription Kit was used to reverse transcribe all of the isolated RNA, meaning that expressed TCRB transcripts were what got sequenced. Deep immunoSEQ sequencing was applied to naive, central memory and regulatory T cell samples, giving an average of roughly 3.3 million total reads per sample. Sorted cells were lysed in RLT buffer, and RNA was extracted using DNase-treated RNeasy Micro or Mini kits according to cell number. To prevent cross-contamination, every cell subset was processed on its own, while patient and healthy donor samples were processed together. Using the immunoSEQ multiplex PCR, TCRB sequences were amplified from cDNA into 87-bp fragments spanning the CDR3 region. Sequencing of the amplicons was performed on the Illumina HiSeq platform. The original pipeline was this. PCR bias was corrected computationally using synthetic template baselines, and reads within Hamming distance 2 were collapsed, with unmergeable singletons discarded. Reads were aligned against IMGT so that V, D and J genes, CDR3 length and insertions or deletions at six rearrangement sites could be assigned. Within each subset, clonotype counts were normalized to the number of sorted cells before true diversity and Gini coefficients were calculated with the tcR R package. Repertoire sharing was quantified using the overlap coefficient calculated on TCRB nucleotide sequences. As a proxy for the pre-selection repertoire, out-of-frame TCRB sequences from naive cells were analyzed. The source is immuneACCESS, and TCRdb retained only in-frame sequences with V and J called. Part of the clones is not carried over; for the studies checked, unresolved V genes explain less than half of this, and the remainder is unexplained. V, J and clone size were drawn from that table, and D and trimming were deduced from the DNA. This sample lists roughly 450,000 clones; over 9.5% were detected once. The ten top clones hold 0.045% to 0.06% of the sample.

From cysteine to phenylalanine, the CDR3 is 15 amino acids long. The CDR3 DNA has 45 bases and is translated from base 1. V gives up 2 bases and J gives up 3 bases, and the segment between their germline ends measures 13 bases. Per the germline V gene, MNHNS is the CDR1 and SASEGT is the CDR2. The sequence was collected from a woman aged 18-35 years in good health. Recombination connected TRBV6-1 to TRBJ2-5; the D gene is perhaps TRBD2, on 5 matching bases. The specimen was naive CD4+ T cells from blood. This specimen's cell subset or site label, interpreted: true naive CD4+ T cells. The DNA is as follows: TGTGCCAGCAGTGAACTACTAGGCAGGAAAGAGACCCAGTACTTC. Translation gives CASSELLGRKETQYF.